The 26 T cell receptor beta chains in this list originate from one sample, sequenced in a study of T cell repertoires in cytomegalovirus infection. One entry per CDR3 protein results from TCRdb running MiXCR on the reads. The sample shows 370,000 or so distinct CDR3 sequences, about a third of them seen only once. Which antigens these TCRs recognize remains unknown. Source: cultured PBMCs, taken from culture after CMV antigen stimulation. These receptors were obtained from a human donor in good health (CMV status not recorded). Some clones in this sample may be carry-over from other donors' samples.

There are a few counts of this clonotype. The gene calls are TRBV20-1 and TRBJ2-7; TRBD2 agrees at 11 bases. Germline CDR1 DFQATT, CDR2 SNEGSKA (reference sequence). The CDR3 sequence is 12 residues long. V dropped 7 bases and J dropped 9; count of bases not matched to a gene: 8. The CDR3 region is CSVAGGPNRQYV. The CDR3 DNA reads TGCAGTGTAGCGGGAGGGCCAAATCGGCAGTACGTC.

The chain joins TRBV7-2 to TRBJ1-1, with D possibly TRBD1 on 5 matching bases. The CDR3 runs to 14 residues. Per the germline V gene, CDR1 is SGHTA and CDR2 is FQGNSA. V lost 4 bases to trimming and J lost 4 bases, with 13 bases between them. This CDR3 is CASSSPGRSTEAFF. The CDR3 DNA reads TGTGCCAGCAGCTCACCAGGGAGGAGCACTGAAGCTTTCTTT.

The CDR3, as DNA: TGCAGCGTTGTGCGGGAGTTCCCAGATACGCAGTATTTT. Protein sequence: CSVVREFPDTQYF. This rearrangement joins TRBV29-1 to TRBJ2-3; TRBD2 aligns across 7 bases. Germline CDR1 and CDR2: SQVTM and ANQGSEA. V shed 4 bases, J shed 4 bases, and the junction held 5 bases outside the gene matches. The CDR3 totals 13 residues.

This clonotype was seen a handful of times. The chain is built from TRBV7-8 and TRBJ1-6, with no clear D. CDR3 length: 16 amino acids. The germline V gene has CDR1 SGHVS and CDR2 FQNEAQ. V lost 6 bases to trimming and J lost 1 base, with 13 bases between them. CDR3 loop: CASSLGIESYNSPLHF. The CDR3 region has the DNA TGTGCCAGCAGTTTGGGAATCGAGTCCTATAATTCACCCCTCCACTTT. Full variable domain (outside the CDR3, taken from reference TRBV7-8 and TRBJ1-6): GAGVSQSPRYKVAKRGQDVALRCDPISGHVSLFWYQQALGQGPEFLTYFQNEAQLDKSGLPSDRFFAERPEGSVSTLKIQRTQQEDSAVYLCASSLGIESYNSPLHFGNGTRLTVT.

The rearrangement joins TRBV10-3 to TRBJ2-1, with D hard to call. Per the germline V gene, CDR1 is ENHRY and CDR2 is SYGVKD. CDR3 length: 13 residues. V dropped 0 bases and J dropped 8 bases, with 8 bases sitting between them. In nucleotides, the CDR3 is TGTGCCATCAGTGAGTCGATAGTTTATGAGCAGTTCTTC. It translates to CAISESIVYEQFF.

The chain links TRBV28 to TRBJ1-2, with D perhaps TRBD1 (6 bases). In germline, CDR1 is MDHEN, CDR2 SYDVKM. The CDR3 totals 17 residues. Trimming cost V 5 bases and J 4 bases, with 23 bases left between them. The CDR3 loop is CASSIIPGAGASYGYTF. The CDR3, as DNA: TGTGCCAGCAGTATCATCCCCGGGGCAGGGGCTTCCTATGGCTACACCTTC.

The chain is built from TRBV9 and TRBJ2-1; weak D call: TRBD2 (8 bases). V was cut by 2 bases and J by 7 bases, with 28 bases left in between. Germline V gene lookup returns CDR1 SGDLS and CDR2 YYNGEE. CDR3 length: 19 residues. This chain's CDR3 is CASSVGQAALSGRGNEQFF. DNA for the CDR3: TGTGCCAGCAGCGTTGGACAGGCTGCCCTAAGCGGGAGAGGTAATGAGCAGTTCTTC.

There are a few counts of this clonotype. The chain uses TRBV29-1 and TRBJ2-1; TRBD1 is a possible D gene (6 bases). Germline V gives CDR1 SQVTM, CDR2 ANQGSEA. CDR3 size: 15 residues. V lost 0 bases and J lost 4, with 13 bases in between. The CDR3 nucleotides are TGCAGCGTTGAAGATAACAGGGCCGTATACAATGAGCAGTTCTTC. Its protein is CSVEDNRAVYNEQFF.

This chain's CDR3 is CASSLVAPKFGSPLHF. The CDR3 DNA follows: TGTGCCAGCAGTTTAGTAGCTCCTAAATTTGGCTCACCCCTCCACTTT. The chain links TRBV27 to TRBJ1-6; the D is unclear. The V end was cut by 2 bases, the J end by 10 bases, with 18 bases between. The germline CDR1 and CDR2 sequences are MNHEY and SMNVEV (reference sequence). This CDR3 has 16 amino acids.

The chain has TRBV12-5 and TRBJ1-2, with D possibly matching TRBD1 (5 bases). In germline, CDR1 is LGHNT, CDR2 FRNRAP. This CDR3 region has 15 residues. Trimming cost V 0 bases and J 7 bases, with 15 bases left between them. CDR3 residues: CASGLVGGRLAGYTF. The CDR3 DNA sequence: TGTGCTAGTGGTTTGGTGGGGGGACGTCTGGCTGGCTACACCTTC.

V usage is TRBV7-9 and J usage is TRBJ1-1; D is unresolved. Germline assignment: CDR1 SEHNR and CDR2 FQNEAQ (reference sequence). The ends were cut back, 3 bases at V and 4 bases at J, with 9 bases in the middle. CDR3 length equals 13 residues. The CDR3 is CASSFGESTEAFF. The CDR3 DNA reads TGTGCCAGCAGCTTCGGAGAGAGCACTGAAGCTTTCTTT. Drawing the rest from reference TRBV7-9 and TRBJ1-1, the complete variable domain is DTGVSQNPRHKITKRGQNVTFRCDPISEHNRLYWYRQTLGQGPEFLTYFQNEAQLEKSRLLSDRFSAERPKGSFSTLEIQRTEQGDSAMYLCASSFGESTEAFFGQGTRLTVV.

This clonotype was recorded once. V is TRBV29-1 and J is TRBJ2-7, with D perhaps TRBD2 (7 bases). CDR3 length: 12 amino acids. Trimming took off 8 bases at V and 3 bases at J, with 14 bases between the two ends. Germline V gene sequence: CDR1 SQVTM, CDR2 ANQGSEA. This chain's CDR3 is CSRGAPRYEQYV. The CDR3 DNA reads TGCAGCCGGGGGGCTCCCCGCTACGAGCAGTACGTC.

The gene calls are TRBV20-1 and TRBJ2-3; D not certain. This CDR3 contains 11 residues. V lost 6 bases and J lost 4, with 8 bases in between. Germline V CDR1 and CDR2: DFQATT, SNEGSKA (reference sequence). The CDR3 DNA sequence: TGCAGTGCGCCTAGTGCAGATACGCAGTATTTT. This codes for CSAPSADTQYF.

This clonotype was detected only a few times. This chain connects TRBV27 to TRBJ1-1; D gene uncertain. Trimming pared 4 bases from V and 5 bases from J, leaving 14 bases between. From germline, CDR1 is MNHEY and CDR2 SMNVEV (reference sequence). This CDR3 comprises 14 residues. As DNA, the CDR3 is TGTGCCAGCAGTTCACGGCGCTTAGGGACTGAAGCTTTCTTT. Translated, it gives CASSSRRLGTEAFF.

This clonotype was seen ten or more times. This rearrangement joins TRBV7-2 to TRBJ1-5, with D perhaps TRBD1 (6 bases). The V gene's germline CDR1 is SGHTA and CDR2 FQGNSA. The CDR3 consists of 15 residues. Trimming pared 5 bases from V and 4 bases from J, leaving 15 bases between. CDR3 protein: CASSHWTEMNQPQHF. The CDR3 region has the DNA TGTGCCAGCAGCCATTGGACAGAAATGAATCAGCCCCAGCATTTT.

The rearrangement links TRBV19 to TRBJ1-6, with a weak D call TRBD1 (6 bases). The CDR3 contains 12 residues. V lost 7 bases and J lost 13, with 14 bases in between. Per germline, CDR1 LNHDA and CDR2 SQIVND (reference sequence). The CDR3 protein is CASTVTGTPLHF. The CDR3 DNA sequence: TGTGCCAGTACCGTTACAGGGACGCCCCTCCACTTT.

This chain links TRBV4-1 with TRBJ1-5, with TRBD1 as a possible D gene (5 bases). The germline gives CDR1 MGHRA, CDR2 YSYEKL. Between the trimmed V and J ends, which lost 3 bases and 1 base, there was a span of 10 bases. This CDR3 contains 15 residues. For the CDR3, the DNA is TGCGCCAGCAGCCAGGGACGGGGGAGCAATCAGCCCCAGCATTTT. This encodes CASSQGRGSNQPQHF.

This clonotype has just a few counts. It is likely a read error, because the conserved phenylalanine at the end of the CDR3 is missing. Because the CDR3's place on the DNA is in doubt, the DNA is left out and the CDR3 is given as listed by TCRdb. This chain links TRBV7-6 with TRBJ2-5; the D call TRBD1 from the table was never checked on the DNA. CDR1 is SGHVS and CDR2 is FNYEAQ in the germline V gene. The CDR3 is 16 residues long, ends included. The CDR3 sequence: CASSLSGDRRNVLLFI.

The chain combines TRBV6-1 with TRBJ2-5; 8 bases map to TRBD2. The CDR3 has 14 residues. Germline V gene lookup returns CDR1 MNHNS and CDR2 SASEGT. V dropped 4 bases and J dropped 5; count of bases not matched to a gene: 6. In DNA, the CDR3 is TGTGCCAGCAGTGCGGGAGGGCCAGGGGAGACCCAGTACTTC. Residues: CASSAGGPGETQYF.

The J gene is TRBJ2-5, the V gene TRBV29-1; D may be TRBD1 (6 bases). Looked up from germline, CDR1 is SQVTM and CDR2 is ANQGSEA. V gave up 3 bases and J gave up 5 bases, with 25 bases separating them. CDR3 size: 17 residues. The CDR3: CSVERWGFPGVGETQYF. The CDR3, as DNA: TGCAGCGTTGAGAGGTGGGGGTTCCCAGGGGTCGGGGAGACCCAGTACTTC.

In its sample, this clonotype was seen a few times. This chain joins TRBV10-3 and TRBJ2-5; D remains unclear. CDR3 length: 11 amino acids. V was trimmed by 6 bases and J by 5 bases, leaving 7 bases between them. Germline-derived CDR1 and CDR2 are ENHRY and SYGVKD. CDR3 sequence: CAISPVETQYF. Written as DNA, the CDR3 is TGTGCCATCAGCCCTGTGGAGACCCAGTACTTC.

This chain links TRBV7-2 with TRBJ2-2; 11 nucleotides line up with TRBD2. The CDR3 is 16 amino acids. The ends lost 2 bases at V and 6 bases at J; junction bases unmatched: 5. The V gene's germline CDR1 is SGHTA and CDR2 FQGNSA. The CDR3 loop is CASSLTALAGAGELFF. DNA of the CDR3: TGTGCCAGCAGCTTAACGGCACTAGCGGGAGCCGGGGAGCTGTTTTTT.

This clonotype was observed at least ten times. The V gene is TRBV7-2, the J gene TRBJ2-3, with D uncertain. In germline, CDR1 is SGHTA, CDR2 FQGNSA. Trimming took off 5 bases at V and 0 bases at J, with 6 bases between the two ends. This CDR3 spans 13 amino acids. The CDR3 sequence is CASSILSTDTQYF. In DNA form, the CDR3 reads TGTGCCAGCAGCATTCTAAGCACAGATACGCAGTATTTT.

This clonotype was detected ten times or more. V and J are TRBV7-8 and TRBJ1-1; D unclear. The CDR3 contains 15 residues. Germline-derived CDR1 and CDR2 are SGHVS and FQNEAQ. Between the trimmed V and J ends, which lost 1 base and 5 bases, there was a span of 14 bases. CDR3 protein: CASSLGTAVWTEAFF. The DNA for the CDR3 is TGTGCCAGCAGCTTAGGGACCGCCGTTTGGACTGAAGCTTTCTTT.

This chain links TRBV10-1 with TRBJ2-1, with a possible D match to TRBD2 (5 bases). The germline V and J ends were trimmed by 3 bases and 5 bases, with 8 bases remaining between them. CDR3 length: 13 residues. Germline loops: CDR1 WNHNN, CDR2 SYGVQD (reference sequence). The CDR3 region is CASSDRENNEQFF. In DNA form, the CDR3 reads TGCGCCAGCAGTGACCGGGAAAACAATGAGCAGTTCTTC.

This clonotype occurred many times. This CDR3 is CASSRTKGSNEKLFF. The CDR3 DNA sequence: TGTGCCAGCAGCAGAACCAAGGGGTCTAATGAAAAACTGTTTTTT. This chain joins TRBV7-2 and TRBJ1-4; D perhaps matches TRBD1 (5 bases). Trimming pared 5 bases from V and 3 bases from J, leaving 13 bases between. The CDR3 length is 15 residues. CDR1 is SGHTA and CDR2 is FQGNSA in the germline V gene.